This T cell receptor (beta chain) was captured in a study of response to subunit inactivated influenza vaccine (dated by TCRdb to 2016 to 2018). Background for the entire study: Deep quantitative profiling of the T cell receptor repertoire was used in the study to follow responses to a trivalent subunit inactivated influenza vaccine.

Spanning cysteine to phenylalanine, the CDR3 consists of 14 amino acids. Kept here is only the CDR3 DNA, which spans 42 bases and is read in frame from base 1. The V end loses 5 bases and the J end loses 5 bases, and a stretch of 13 bases separates them. CDR1 is given as LGHNA and CDR2 as YSLEER, both from the germline V gene. Library creation used RT-PCR. For sequencing, an Illumina HiSeq 2500 was employed. Using fastp at Q25 and MiXCR, TCRdb reprocessed the public reads and kept productive beta chains. Rows are combined by CDR3 protein, so each entry shows the most common genes and DNA. This sample holds about 500,000 distinct CDR3 sequences; more than 15% were observed only once. The biggest ten clones account for 3% of the sample. About this clonotype itself: This clone's antigen is unknown. No clone much larger than this one lies a single base away; base qualities are absent.

Points the paper makes about the study in general: According to the authors, only a limited number of new T cells may be recruited by each seasonal influenza vaccination.

The starting material was CD4+ T cells sorted from PBMCs, obtained about 24 months after vaccination. This sequence was found in a man aged 45 to 70 who received an inactivated influenza vaccine. Donor details come from another sample of the same person, matched by shared clones. Rearrangement joined TRBV4-3 to TRBJ1-5, with no reliable assignment of the D segment. The nucleotides read TGCGCCAGCAGCGAGAATGAGGGTTATCAGCCCCAGCATTTT. This yields the protein CASSENEGYQPQHF.